These T cell receptor beta chains were read from a single sample in a study of cytomegalovirus exposure and HLA in healthy donors. This table comes from immunoSEQ multiplex PCR, and its TCRdb copy is limited to in-frame clones, with some not included. The record lists tens of thousands of clones, of which the ten most abundant hold over 3%. Source material: PBMCs. These receptors originate from a female donor in good health and CMV-seropositive. Both conserved end residues are part of each CDR3.

J | V | CDR3
TRBJ2-3 | TRBV19 | CASSRGGDTQYF
TRBJ1-1 | TRBV7-3 | CASSPEGAGGGVEAFF
TRBJ1-2 | TRBV2 | CASSEGTGNYGYTF
TRBJ1-2 | TRBV18 | CASSPSQTGGAGFYGYTF
TRBJ1-2 | TRBV5-1 | CASWTGRGNYGYTF
TRBJ1-5 | TRBV29-1 | CSVVTQGSNQPQHF
TRBJ2-3 | TRBV19 | CASRLSGETQYF
TRBJ2-7 | TRBV29-1 | CSVDDRAGNEQYF
TRBJ2-7 | TRBV4-1 | CASSQDYLRSYEQYF
TRBJ2-5 | TRBV5-1 | CASSSTQGVETQYF
TRBJ2-3 | TRBV6-1 | CASSELGSWSTDTQYF
TRBJ2-5 | TRBV5-1 | CASSFGTSGSRGTQYF
TRBJ2-7 | TRBV18 | CASSPGQGVNEQYF
TRBJ1-2 | TRBV18 | CASSPFDSSTGDYGYTF
TRBJ1-1 | TRBV5-1 | CASSLGTGGSTEAFF
TRBJ2-7 | TRBV7-9 | CASSLQTYEQYF
TRBJ2-7 | TRBV11-2 | CASSYDGLAGDAQYF
TRBJ2-7 | TRBV15 | CATSKTGGAENEQYF
TRBJ2-7 | TRBV2 | CASRQGPYEQYF
TRBJ2-1 | TRBV5-1 | CASSLGTSYNEQFF
TRBJ2-5 | TRBV5-1 | CASQTSGKGETQYF
TRBJ2-5 | TRBV5-5 | CASSLVRETQYF
TRBJ2-3 | TRBV29-1 | CSAYGPDTQYF
TRBJ1-1 | TRBV11-2 | CASSLQGAYTEAFF
TRBJ1-4 | TRBV28 | CASSLSYGINEKLFF
TRBJ1-6 | TRBV6-5 | CASSYSSSSYNSPLHF
TRBJ1-1 | TRBV28 | CASNDKMNTEAFF
TRBJ1-1 | TRBV11-3 | CASSLEAGRDTEAFF
TRBJ2-1 | TRBV6-1 | CASSERTSGGAGNEQFF
TRBJ2-3 | TRBV6-5 | CASSYSGGNTQYF
TRBJ1-6 | TRBV5-1 | CASTQGSYNSPLHF
TRBJ1-4 | TRBV6-6 | CASSPGLEKLFF
TRBJ1-1 | TRBV4-1 | CASSHVQGLNTEAFF
TRBJ2-7 | TRBV6-1 | CASSAFPPGQGNYEQYF
TRBJ1-1 | TRBV7-3 | CASSQMGLGQGASEAFF
TRBJ2-3 | TRBV10-2 | CASSGVSGRSDTQYF
TRBJ2-2 | TRBV7-9 | CASSLARTSGGNTGELFF
TRBJ2-3 | TRBV6-1 | CASSTRGDTQYF
TRBJ2-5 | TRBV4-1 | CASSQEIAGGWKTQYF
TRBJ2-1 | TRBV10-3 | CAIQAGGSHNEQFF
TRBJ1-5 | TRBV7-9 | CASSLGSTGNQPQHF